This TCR beta chain was found in a study of Ad26.COV2.S vaccination and SARS-CoV-2 variants. Produced via immunoSEQ multiplex PCR; TCRdb's table is partial and in-frame only. Of over 110,000 clones in the sample, 86% were seen once. V was clipped by 10 bases and J by 6 bases; unmatched bases: 6. CDR1 is MGHDK, CDR2 SYGVNS, per germline. The CDR3 has 12 amino acids. The chain joins TRBV25-1 to TRBJ2-1, with TRBD2 matching over 7 bases. This receptor was identified in a human donor who had recovered from COVID-19. This material consisted of peripheral blood, taken after recovery from COVID-19. The CDR3 coding sequence is TGTGCCACCACCGGGGGGTCCAATGAGCAGTTCTTC. This codes for CATTGGSNEQFF.